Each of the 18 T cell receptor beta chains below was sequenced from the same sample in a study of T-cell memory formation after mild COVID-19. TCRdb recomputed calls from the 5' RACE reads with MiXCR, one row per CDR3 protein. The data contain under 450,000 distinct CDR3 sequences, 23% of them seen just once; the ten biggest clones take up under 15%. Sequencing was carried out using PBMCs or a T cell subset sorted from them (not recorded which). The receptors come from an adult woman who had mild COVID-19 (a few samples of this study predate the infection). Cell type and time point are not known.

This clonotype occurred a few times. CDR3 nucleotides: TGTGCCAGCAGCTTAACCCTGGGGGACAATGAGCAGTTCTTC. Translated, it gives CASSLTLGDNEQFF. The rearrangement uses TRBV7-9 and TRBJ2-1, with D perhaps matching TRBD1 or TRBD2 (5 bases each). This CDR3 has 14 amino acids. The V end lost 2 bases, the J end lost 5 bases, and 10 bases lay between the germline ends. CDR1 is SEHNR and CDR2 is FQNEAQ in the germline V gene (reference sequence).

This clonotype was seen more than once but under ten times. Here the CDR3 DNA reads TGTGCCATCAGTCAAAGGGCAGACCAAGAGACCCAGTACTTC. It specifies CAISQRADQETQYF. This chain links TRBV10-3 with TRBJ2-5; D uncertain. Germline V lookup: CDR1 ENHRY, CDR2 SYGVKD. The CDR3 sequence is 14 residues long. V was clipped by 5 bases and J by 0 bases, with 10 bases between them.

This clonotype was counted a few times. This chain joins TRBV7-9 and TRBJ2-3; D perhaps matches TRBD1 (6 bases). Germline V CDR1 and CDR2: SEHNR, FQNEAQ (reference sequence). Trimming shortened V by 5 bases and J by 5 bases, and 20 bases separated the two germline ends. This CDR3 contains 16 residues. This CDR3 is CASSPHIGQGRDTQYF. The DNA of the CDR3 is TGTGCCAGCAGCCCCCACATCGGGCAGGGGAGAGATACGCAGTATTTT.

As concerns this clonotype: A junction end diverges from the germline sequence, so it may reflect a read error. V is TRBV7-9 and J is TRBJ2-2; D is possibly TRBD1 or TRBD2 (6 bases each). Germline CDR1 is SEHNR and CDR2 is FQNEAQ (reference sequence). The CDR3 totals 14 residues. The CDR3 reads CASSFPGDTWELFF. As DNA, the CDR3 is TGTGCCAGCAGCTTTCCGGGGGACACCTGGGAGCTGTTTTTT.

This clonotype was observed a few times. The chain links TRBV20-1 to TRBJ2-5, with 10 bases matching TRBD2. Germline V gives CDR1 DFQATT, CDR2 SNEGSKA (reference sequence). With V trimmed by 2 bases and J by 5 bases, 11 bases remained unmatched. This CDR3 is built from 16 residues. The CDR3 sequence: CSARLPGTSVPETQYF. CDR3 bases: TGCAGTGCTAGACTTCCCGGGACTAGCGTACCCGAGACCCAGTACTTC.

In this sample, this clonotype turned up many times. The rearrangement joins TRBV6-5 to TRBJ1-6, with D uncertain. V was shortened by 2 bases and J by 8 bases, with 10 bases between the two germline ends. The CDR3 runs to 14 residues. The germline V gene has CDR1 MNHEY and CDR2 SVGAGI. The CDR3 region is CASSYTGMDSPLHF. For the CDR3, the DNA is TGTGCCAGCAGTTACACCGGCATGGATTCACCCCTCCACTTT.

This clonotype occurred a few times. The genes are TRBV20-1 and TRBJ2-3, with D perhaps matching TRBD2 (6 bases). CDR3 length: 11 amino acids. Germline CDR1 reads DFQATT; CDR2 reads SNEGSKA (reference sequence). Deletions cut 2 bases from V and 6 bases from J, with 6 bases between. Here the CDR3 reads CSARLADTQYF. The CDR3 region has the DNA TGCAGTGCTAGACTAGCGGATACGCAGTATTTT.

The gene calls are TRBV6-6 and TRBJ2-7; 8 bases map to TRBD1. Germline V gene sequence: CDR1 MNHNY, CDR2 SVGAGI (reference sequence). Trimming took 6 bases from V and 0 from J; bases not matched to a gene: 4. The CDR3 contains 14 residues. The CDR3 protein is CASRSDRGSYEQYF. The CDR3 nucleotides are TGTGCCAGCAGAAGCGACAGGGGCTCCTACGAGCAGTACTTC.

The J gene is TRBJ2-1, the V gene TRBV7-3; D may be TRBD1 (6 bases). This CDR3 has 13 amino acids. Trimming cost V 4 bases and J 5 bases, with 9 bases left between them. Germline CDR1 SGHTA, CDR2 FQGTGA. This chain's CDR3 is CASSSQGHNEQFF. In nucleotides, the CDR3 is TGTGCCAGCAGCTCTCAGGGGCACAATGAGCAGTTCTTC.

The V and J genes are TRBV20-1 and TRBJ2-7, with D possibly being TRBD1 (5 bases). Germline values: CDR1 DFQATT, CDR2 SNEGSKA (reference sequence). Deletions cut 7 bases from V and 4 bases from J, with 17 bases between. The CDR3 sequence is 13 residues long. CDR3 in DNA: TGCAGTGTTAAGAACCCTAGGGGTTACGAGCAGTACTTC. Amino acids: CSVKNPRGYEQYF.

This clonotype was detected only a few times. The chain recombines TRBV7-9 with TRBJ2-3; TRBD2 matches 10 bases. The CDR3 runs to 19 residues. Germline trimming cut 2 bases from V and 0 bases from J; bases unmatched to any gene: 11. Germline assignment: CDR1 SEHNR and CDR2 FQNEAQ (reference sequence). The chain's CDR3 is CASSLLLASGGASTDTQYF. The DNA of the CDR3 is TGTGCCAGCAGCTTACTCCTGGCTAGCGGGGGAGCTAGCACAGATACGCAGTATTTT. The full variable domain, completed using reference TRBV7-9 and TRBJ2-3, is DTGVSQNPRHKITKRGQNVTFRCDPISEHNRLYWYRQTLGQGPEFLTYFQNEAQLEKSRLLSDRFSAERPKGSFSTLEIQRTEQGDSAMYLCASSLLLASGGASTDTQYFGPGTRLTVL.

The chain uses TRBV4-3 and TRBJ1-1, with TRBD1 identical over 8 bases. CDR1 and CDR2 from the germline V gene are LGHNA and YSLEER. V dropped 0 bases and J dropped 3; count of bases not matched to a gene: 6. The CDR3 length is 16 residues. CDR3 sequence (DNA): TGCGCCAGCAGCCAAGATTCAGGGGGCAAGTACACTGAAGCTTTCTTT. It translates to CASSQDSGGKYTEAFF.

The CDR3 nucleotides read TGTGCCAGCAGCTTAGCCGACAGAGCGCAGTACTTC. Encoded protein: CASSLADRAQYF. The rearrangement uses TRBV7-9 and TRBJ2-7, with a possible D match to TRBD1 (5 bases). Trimming took off 0 bases at V and 9 bases at J, with 9 bases between the two ends. Looked up from germline, CDR1 is SEHNR and CDR2 is FQNEAQ (reference sequence). The CDR3 runs to 12 residues.

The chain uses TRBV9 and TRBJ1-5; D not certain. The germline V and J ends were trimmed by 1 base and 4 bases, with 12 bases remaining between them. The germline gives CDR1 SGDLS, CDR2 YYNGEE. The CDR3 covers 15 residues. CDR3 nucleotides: TGTGCCAGCAGCGTATCGCCGAAAAGTAATCAGCCCCAGCATTTT. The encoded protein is CASSVSPKSNQPQHF.

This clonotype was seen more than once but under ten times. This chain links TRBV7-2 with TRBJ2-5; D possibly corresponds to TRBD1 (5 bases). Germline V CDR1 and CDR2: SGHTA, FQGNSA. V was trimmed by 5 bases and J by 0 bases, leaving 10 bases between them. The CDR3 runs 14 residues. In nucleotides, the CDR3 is TGTGCCAGCAGCATGGACACGTACCAAGAGACCCAGTACTTC. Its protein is CASSMDTYQETQYF.

The CDR3 DNA is TGTGCCAGCAGTGAAAGCGCCTACGAGCAGTACTTC. The encoded protein is CASSESAYEQYF. V usage is TRBV6-1 and J usage is TRBJ2-7; D gene ambiguous. V lost 2 bases and J 2 bases, leaving 4 bases between the germline ends. CDR1 MNHNS and CDR2 SASEGT come from the germline V gene. The CDR3 is 12 residues long.

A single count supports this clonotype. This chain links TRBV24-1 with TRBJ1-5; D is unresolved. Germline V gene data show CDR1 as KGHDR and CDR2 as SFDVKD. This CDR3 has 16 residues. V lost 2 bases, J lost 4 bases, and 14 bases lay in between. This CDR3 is CATSDWSGGPNQPQHF. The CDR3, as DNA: TGTGCCACCAGTGATTGGTCGGGTGGCCCGAATCAGCCCCAGCATTTT.

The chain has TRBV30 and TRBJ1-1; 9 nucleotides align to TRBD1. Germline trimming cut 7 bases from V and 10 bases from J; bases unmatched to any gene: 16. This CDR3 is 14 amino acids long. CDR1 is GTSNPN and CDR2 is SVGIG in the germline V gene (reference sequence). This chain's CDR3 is CALDLPGTGWPAFF. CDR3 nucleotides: TGTGCCTTGGACCTACCCGGGACAGGGTGGCCAGCTTTCTTT.